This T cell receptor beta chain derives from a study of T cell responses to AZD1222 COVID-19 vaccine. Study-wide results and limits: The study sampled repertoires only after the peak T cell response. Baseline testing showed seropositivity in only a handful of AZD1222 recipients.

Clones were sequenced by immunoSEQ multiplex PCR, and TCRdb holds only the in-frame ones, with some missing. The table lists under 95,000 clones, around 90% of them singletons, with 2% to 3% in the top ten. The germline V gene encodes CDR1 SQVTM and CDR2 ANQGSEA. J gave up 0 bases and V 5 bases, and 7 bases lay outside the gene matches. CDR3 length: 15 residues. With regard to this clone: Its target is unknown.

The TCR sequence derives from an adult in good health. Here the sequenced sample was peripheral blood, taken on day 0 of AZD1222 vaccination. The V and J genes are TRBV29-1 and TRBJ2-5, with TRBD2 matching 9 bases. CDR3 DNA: TGCAGCGTTCTGACTAGCGGCAGAGACCAAGAGACCCAGTACTTC. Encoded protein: CSVLTSGRDQETQYF.